This T cell receptor beta chain was sequenced in a study of metastatic and nonmetastatic thyroid tumors. Background on the study: Malignant thyroid and benign thyroid patients provided blood and tumor or nodule tissue whose repertoires were compared.

Study processing details: Clinicopathological groups supplied CDR3 differences that were used to build a distant-metastasis classifier for papillary thyroid cancer. From the PCR reads, TCRdb re-called clones with MiXCR. The V and J calls were determined by TCRdb, not by the authors. The repertoire holds roughly 70,000 clones, with less than 20% as singletons. Among the patients, none had received any treatment before thyroid surgery. CDR3 length: 12 residues. The V and J ends lost 4 bases and 5 bases respectively, with 8 bases between them. Germline V CDR1 and CDR2: SNHLY, FYNNEI. This clone was seen many times. No antigen is known for it. Overall study results and limits: Benign nodules reportedly had significantly lower TCR beta diversity than malignant thyroid tumors in blood and tumor.

The material sequenced was blood. The V and J genes are TRBV2 and TRBJ1-1; the D is unclear. This clonotype was obtained from a female donor with papillary thyroid cancer or a benign thyroid nodule (not recorded which). Some clones in this sample may be carry-over from other donors' samples. The chain's CDR3 is CASSALRTEAFF. In DNA, the CDR3 is TGTGCCAGCAGTGCCCTCCGGACTGAAGCTTTCTTT.